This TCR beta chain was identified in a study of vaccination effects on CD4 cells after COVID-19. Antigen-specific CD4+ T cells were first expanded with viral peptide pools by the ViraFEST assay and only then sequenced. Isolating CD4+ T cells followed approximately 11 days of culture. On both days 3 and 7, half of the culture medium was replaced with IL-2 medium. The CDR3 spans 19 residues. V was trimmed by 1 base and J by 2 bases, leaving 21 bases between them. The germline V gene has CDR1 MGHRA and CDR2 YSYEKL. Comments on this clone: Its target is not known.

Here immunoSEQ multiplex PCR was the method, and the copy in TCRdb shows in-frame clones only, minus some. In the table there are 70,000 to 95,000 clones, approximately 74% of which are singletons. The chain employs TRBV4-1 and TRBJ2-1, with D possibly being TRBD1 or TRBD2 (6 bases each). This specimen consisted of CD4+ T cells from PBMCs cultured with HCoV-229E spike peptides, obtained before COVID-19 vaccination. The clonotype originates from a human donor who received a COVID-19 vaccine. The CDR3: CASSQAGAGSDPAYNEQFF. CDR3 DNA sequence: TGCGCCAGCAGCCAAGCGGGGGCAGGAAGCGATCCTGCCTACAATGAGCAGTTCTTC.